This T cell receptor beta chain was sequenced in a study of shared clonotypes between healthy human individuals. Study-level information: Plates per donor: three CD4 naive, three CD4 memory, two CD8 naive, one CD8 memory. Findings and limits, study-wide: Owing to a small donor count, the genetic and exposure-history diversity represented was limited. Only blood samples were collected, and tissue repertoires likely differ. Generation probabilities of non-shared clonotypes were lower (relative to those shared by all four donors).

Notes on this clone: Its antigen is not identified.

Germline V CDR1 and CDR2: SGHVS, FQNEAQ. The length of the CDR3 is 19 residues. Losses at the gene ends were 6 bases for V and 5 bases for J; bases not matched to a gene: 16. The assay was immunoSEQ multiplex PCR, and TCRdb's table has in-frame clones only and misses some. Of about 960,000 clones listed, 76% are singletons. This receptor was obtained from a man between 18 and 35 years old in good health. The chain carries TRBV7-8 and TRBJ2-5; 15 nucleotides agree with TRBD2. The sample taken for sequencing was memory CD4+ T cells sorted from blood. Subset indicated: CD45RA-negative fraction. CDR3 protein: CASSTPGLAGGTWGETQYF. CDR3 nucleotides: TGTGCCAGCAGTACCCCGGGACTAGCGGGAGGAACCTGGGGGGAGACCCAGTACTTC.